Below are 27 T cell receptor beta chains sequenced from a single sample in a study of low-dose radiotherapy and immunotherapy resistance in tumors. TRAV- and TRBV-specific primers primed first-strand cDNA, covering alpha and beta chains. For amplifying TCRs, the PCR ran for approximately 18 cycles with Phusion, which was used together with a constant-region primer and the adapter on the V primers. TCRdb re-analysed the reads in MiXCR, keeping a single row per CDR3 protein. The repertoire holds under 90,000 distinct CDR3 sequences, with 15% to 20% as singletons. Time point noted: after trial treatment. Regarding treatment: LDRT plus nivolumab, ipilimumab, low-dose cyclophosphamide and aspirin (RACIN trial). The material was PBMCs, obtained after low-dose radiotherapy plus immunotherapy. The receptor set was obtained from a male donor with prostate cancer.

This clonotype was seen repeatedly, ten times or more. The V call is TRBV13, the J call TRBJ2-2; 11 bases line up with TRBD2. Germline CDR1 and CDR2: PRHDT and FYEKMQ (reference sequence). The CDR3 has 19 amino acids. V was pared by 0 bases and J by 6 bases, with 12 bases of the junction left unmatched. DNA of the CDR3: TGTGCCAGCAGCTTAGGGCGACGAACTAGCGGGAGACGGGCCGGGGAGCTGTTTTTT. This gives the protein CASSLGRRTSGRRAGELFF.

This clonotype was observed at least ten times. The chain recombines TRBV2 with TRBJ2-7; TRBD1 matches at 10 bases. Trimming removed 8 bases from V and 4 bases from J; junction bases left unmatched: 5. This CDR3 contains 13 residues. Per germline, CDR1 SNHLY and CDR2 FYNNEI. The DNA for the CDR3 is TGTGCCAGCGACAGGGGGCGCGGGTACGAGCAGTACTTC. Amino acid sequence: CASDRGRGYEQYF. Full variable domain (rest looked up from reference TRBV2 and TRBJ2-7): EPEVTQTPSHQVTQMGQEVILRCVPISNHLYFYWYRQILGQKVEFLVSFYNNEISEKSEIFDDQFSVERPDGSNFTLKIRSTKLEDSAMYFCASDRGRGYEQYFGPGTRLTVT.

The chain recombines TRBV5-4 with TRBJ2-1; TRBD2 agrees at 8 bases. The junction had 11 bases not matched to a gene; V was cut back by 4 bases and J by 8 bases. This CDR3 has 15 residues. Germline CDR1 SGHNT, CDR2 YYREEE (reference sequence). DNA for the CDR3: TGTGCCAGCAGCCCGGGGGGTAGCGGGATTGATGAGCAGTTCTTC. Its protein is CASSPGGSGIDEQFF.

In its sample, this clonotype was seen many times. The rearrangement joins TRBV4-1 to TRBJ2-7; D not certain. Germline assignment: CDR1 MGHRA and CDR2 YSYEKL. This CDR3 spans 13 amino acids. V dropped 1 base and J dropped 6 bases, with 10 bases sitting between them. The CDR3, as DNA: TGCGCCAGCAGCCAAGTTGGGCTCGGCGAGCAGTACTTC. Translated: CASSQVGLGEQYF.

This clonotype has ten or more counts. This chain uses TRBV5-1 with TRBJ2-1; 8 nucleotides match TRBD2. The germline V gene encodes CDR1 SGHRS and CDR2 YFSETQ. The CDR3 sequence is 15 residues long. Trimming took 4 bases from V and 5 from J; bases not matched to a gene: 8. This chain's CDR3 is CASSPSGSANNEQFF. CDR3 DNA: TGCGCCAGCAGCCCCAGCGGGAGCGCCAACAATGAGCAGTTCTTC.

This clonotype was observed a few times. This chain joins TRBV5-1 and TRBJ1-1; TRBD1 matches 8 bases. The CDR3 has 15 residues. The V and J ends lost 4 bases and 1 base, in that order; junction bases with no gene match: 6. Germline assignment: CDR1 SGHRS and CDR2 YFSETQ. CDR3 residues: CASSAGQGPNTEAFF. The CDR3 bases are TGCGCCAGCAGCGCCGGACAGGGCCCGAACACTGAAGCTTTCTTT.

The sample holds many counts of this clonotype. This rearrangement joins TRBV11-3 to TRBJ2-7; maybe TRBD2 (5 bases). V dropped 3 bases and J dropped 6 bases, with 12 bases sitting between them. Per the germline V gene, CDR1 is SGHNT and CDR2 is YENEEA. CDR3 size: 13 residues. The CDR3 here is CASSFDYRGEQYF. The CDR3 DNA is TGTGCCAGCAGCTTCGACTATCGTGGCGAGCAGTACTTC. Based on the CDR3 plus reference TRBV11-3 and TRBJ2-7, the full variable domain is EAGVVQSPRYKIIEKKQPVAFWCNPISGHNTLYWYLQNLGQGPELLIRYENEEAVDDSQLPKDRFSAERLKGVDSTLKIQPAELGDSAVYLCASSFDYRGEQYFGPGTRLTVT.

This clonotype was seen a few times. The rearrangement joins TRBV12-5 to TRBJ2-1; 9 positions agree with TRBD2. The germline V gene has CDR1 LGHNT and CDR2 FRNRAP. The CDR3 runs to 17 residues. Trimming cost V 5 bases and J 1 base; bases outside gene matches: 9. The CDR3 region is CASGRSKTSGSYNEQFF. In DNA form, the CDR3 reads TGTGCTAGTGGTAGGTCGAAGACTAGCGGATCCTACAATGAGCAGTTCTTC.

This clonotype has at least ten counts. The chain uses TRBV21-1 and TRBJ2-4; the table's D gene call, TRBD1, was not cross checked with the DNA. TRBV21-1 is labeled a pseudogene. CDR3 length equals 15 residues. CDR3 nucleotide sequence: TGTGCCAGCAGCAAAGCGACAGGGAAAAAAAACATTCAGTACTTC. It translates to CASSKATGKKNIQYF.

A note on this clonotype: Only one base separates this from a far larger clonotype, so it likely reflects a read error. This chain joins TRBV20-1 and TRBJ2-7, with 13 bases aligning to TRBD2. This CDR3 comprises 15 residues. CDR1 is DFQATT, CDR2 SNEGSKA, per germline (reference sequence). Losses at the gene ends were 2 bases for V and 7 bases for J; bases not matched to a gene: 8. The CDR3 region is CSARKLAGGYNEQYF. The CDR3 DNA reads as TGCAGTGCTAGAAAACTAGCGGGAGGGTACAATGAGCAGTACTTC.

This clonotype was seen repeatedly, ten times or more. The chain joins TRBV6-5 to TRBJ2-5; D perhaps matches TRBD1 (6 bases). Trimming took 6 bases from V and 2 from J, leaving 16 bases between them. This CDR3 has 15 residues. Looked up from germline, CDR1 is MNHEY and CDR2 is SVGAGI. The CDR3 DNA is TGTGCCAGCAGGGAACCGGGACACAATCAAGAGACCCAGTACTTC. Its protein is CASREPGHNQETQYF.

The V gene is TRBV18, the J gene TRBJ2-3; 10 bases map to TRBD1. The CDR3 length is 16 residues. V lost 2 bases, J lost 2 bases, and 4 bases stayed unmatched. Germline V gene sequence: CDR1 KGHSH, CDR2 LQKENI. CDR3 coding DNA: TGTGCCAGCTCACCAGCGGGACAGGGGAACACAGATACGCAGTATTTT. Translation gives CASSPAGQGNTDTQYF.

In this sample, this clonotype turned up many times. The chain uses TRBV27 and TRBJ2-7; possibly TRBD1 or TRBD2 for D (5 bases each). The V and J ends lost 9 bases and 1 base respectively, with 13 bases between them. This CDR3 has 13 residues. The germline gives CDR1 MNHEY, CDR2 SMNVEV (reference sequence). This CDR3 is CASVGDHSYEQYF. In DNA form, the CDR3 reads TGTGCCAGTGTAGGGGACCATTCCTACGAGCAGTACTTC.

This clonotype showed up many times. The CDR3 DNA follows: TGTGCCACCAGCGGACAGGGAGTAAGGGAGACCCAGTACTTC. Residues: CATSGQGVRETQYF. V gene TRBV24-1 combines with J gene TRBJ2-5; 8 positions match TRBD1. This CDR3 is built from 14 residues. With V trimmed by 7 bases and J by 5 bases, 8 bases remained unmatched. The germline V gene encodes CDR1 KGHDR and CDR2 SFDVKD.

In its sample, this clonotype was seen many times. CDR3 loop: CASSKRERAPNEKLFF. DNA of the CDR3: TGTGCCAGCAGCAAGCGAGAGAGGGCCCCTAATGAAAAACTGTTTTTT. This sequence joins TRBV7-2 and TRBJ1-4; D remains unclear. The length of the CDR3 is 16 residues. Per germline, CDR1 SGHTA and CDR2 FQGNSA. The V end was cut by 5 bases, the J end by 3 bases, with 16 bases between.

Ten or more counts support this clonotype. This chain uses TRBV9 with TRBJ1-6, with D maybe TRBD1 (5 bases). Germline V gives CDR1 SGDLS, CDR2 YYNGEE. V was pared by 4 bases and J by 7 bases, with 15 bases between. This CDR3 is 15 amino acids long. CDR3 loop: CASSYSSGMNSPLHF. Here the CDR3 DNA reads TGTGCCAGCAGCTACAGTTCAGGGATGAATTCACCCCTCCACTTT.

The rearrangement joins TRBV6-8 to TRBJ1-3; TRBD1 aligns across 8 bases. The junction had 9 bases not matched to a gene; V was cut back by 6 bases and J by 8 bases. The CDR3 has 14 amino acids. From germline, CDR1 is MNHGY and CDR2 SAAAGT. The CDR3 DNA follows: TGTGCCAGCAGGCGGACAGGGCTAGGAGACACCATATATTTT. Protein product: CASRRTGLGDTIYF.

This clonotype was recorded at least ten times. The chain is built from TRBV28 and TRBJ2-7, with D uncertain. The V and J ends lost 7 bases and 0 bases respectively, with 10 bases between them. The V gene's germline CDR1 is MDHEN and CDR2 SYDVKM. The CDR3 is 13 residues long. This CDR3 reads CASNRPSSYEQYF. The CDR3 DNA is TGTGCCAGCAACAGACCGAGCTCCTACGAGCAGTACTTC.

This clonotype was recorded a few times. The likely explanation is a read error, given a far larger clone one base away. CDR3 DNA sequence: TGTGCCAGCAGCTCGGAGGGGGGTCCGAGTAGGGAGCAGTTCTTC. This sequence encodes CASSSEGGPSREQFF. This chain uses TRBV7-8 with TRBJ2-1; D may be TRBD1 or TRBD2 (6 bases each). V dropped 4 bases and J dropped 10 bases, with 20 bases sitting between them. CDR1 and CDR2 (germline): SGHVS, FQNEAQ. The CDR3 sequence is 15 residues long. The full variable domain, its missing parts supplied by reference TRBV7-8 and TRBJ2-1, is GAGVSQSPRYKVAKRGQDVALRCDPISGHVSLFWYQQALGQGPEFLTYFQNEAQLDKSGLPSDRFFAERPEGSVSTLKIQRTQQEDSAVYLCASSSEGGPSREQFFGPGTRLTVL.

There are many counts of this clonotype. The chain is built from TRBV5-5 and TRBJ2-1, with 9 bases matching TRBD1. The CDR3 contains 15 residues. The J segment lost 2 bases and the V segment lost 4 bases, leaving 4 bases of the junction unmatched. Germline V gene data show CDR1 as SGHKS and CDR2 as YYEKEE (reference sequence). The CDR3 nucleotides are TGTGCCAGCAGCCTGAGGACAGGGGCCTACAATGAGCAGTTCTTC. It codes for CASSLRTGAYNEQFF.

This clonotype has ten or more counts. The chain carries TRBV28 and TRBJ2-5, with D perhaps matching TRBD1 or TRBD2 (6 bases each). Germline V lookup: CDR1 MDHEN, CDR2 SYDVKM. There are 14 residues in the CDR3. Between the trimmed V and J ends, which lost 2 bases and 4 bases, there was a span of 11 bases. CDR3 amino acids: CASSLRGLRETQYF. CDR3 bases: TGTGCCAGCAGTTTACGGGGGCTCCGAGAGACCCAGTACTTC.

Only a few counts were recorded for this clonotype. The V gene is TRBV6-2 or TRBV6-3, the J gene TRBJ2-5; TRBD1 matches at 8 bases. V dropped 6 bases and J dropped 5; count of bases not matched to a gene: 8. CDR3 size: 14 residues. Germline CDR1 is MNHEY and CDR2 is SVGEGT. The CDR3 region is CASSGQGSLETQYF. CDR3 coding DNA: TGTGCCAGCAGCGGACAGGGTTCACTGGAGACCCAGTACTTC.

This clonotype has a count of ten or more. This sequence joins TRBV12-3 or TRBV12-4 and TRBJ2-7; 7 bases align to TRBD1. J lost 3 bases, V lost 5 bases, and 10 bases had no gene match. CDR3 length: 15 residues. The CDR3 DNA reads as TGTGCCAGCAGTCCCGGGGTGGCAGGGGGCTACGAGCAGTACTTC. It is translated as CASSPGVAGGYEQYF.

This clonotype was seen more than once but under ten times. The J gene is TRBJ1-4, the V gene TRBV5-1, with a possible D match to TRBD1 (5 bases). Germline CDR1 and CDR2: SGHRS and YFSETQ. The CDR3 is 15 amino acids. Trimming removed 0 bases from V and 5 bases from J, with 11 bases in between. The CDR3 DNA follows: TGCGCCAGCAGCTTGGGGGGGGGATTCAATGAAAAACTGTTTTTT. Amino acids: CASSLGGGFNEKLFF.

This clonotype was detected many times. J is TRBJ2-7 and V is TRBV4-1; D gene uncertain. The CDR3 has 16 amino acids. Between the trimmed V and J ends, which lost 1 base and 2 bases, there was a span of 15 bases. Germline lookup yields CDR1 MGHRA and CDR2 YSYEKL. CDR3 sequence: CASSQARQAITYEQYF. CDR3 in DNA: TGCGCCAGCAGCCAAGCCCGGCAGGCTATCACCTACGAGCAGTACTTC.

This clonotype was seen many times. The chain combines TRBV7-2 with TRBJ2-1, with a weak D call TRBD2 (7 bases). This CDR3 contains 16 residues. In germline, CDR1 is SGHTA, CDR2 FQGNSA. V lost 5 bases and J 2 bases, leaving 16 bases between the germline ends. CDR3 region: CASSRGGAGTYNEQFF. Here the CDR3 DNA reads TGTGCCAGCAGCCGAGGGGGGGCAGGAACCTACAATGAGCAGTTCTTC.

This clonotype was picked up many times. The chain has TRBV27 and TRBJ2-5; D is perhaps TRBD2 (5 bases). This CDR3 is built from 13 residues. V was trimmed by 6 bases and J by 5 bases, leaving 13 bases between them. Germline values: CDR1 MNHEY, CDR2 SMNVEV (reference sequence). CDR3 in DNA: TGTGCCAGCAGGCAGAGGGCGAGGGAGACCCAGTACTTC. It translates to CASRQRARETQYF.